These 15 T cell receptor beta chains were sequenced from one sample in a study of blood T cell repertoires in COVID-19. The table came from immunoSEQ multiplex PCR; TCRdb's copy has only in-frame clones and leaves some out. The sample lists a few hundred thousand clones; approximately 90% were seen once. The sample taken for sequencing was PBMCs or T cells enriched from blood (not recorded which). These receptors all stem from a woman between 40 and 50 years old who had been exposed to COVID-19.

In regard to this clone: One end of the junction varies from germline; a read error may be responsible. The V and J genes are TRBV6-1 and TRBJ2-5; possibly TRBD1 for D (6 bases). This CDR3 is 15 amino acids long. CDR1 is MNHNS, CDR2 SASEGT, per germline. This chain's CDR3 is CASGDLDSPQETQYF. The CDR3 coding sequence is TGTGCCAGCGGTGACCTGGACAGTCCTCAAGAGACCCAGTACTTC.

The J gene is TRBJ2-3, the V gene TRBV15; TRBD1 matches 8 bases. The J segment lost 6 bases and the V segment lost 1 base, leaving 3 bases of the junction unmatched. Germline lookup yields CDR1 LNHNV and CDR2 YYDKDF (reference sequence). This CDR3 contains 14 residues. CDR3 sequence: CATSRVDRADTQYF. In DNA, the CDR3 is TGTGCCACCAGCAGAGTGGACAGGGCTGATACGCAGTATTTT.

This clone was observed once. The chain couples TRBV11-2 to TRBJ2-1; 9 positions agree with TRBD2. The CDR3 contains 16 residues. Trimming at V came to 4 bases and at J to 9 bases, leaving 13 bases not matched to a gene. Germline V CDR1 and CDR2: SGHAT, FQNNGV. Here the CDR3 DNA reads TGTGCCAGCAGCTCCGGGGGCAGCGGGGGGTCCGCTGAGCAGTTCTTC. This sequence encodes CASSSGGSGGSAEQFF.

The chain recombines TRBV7-2 with TRBJ2-1, with D possibly matching TRBD2 (7 bases). Germline V gives CDR1 SGHTA, CDR2 FQGNSA. The V end lost 5 bases, the J end lost 8 bases, and 13 bases lay between the germline ends. The CDR3 covers 13 residues. CDR3 in DNA: TGTGCCAGCAGCCTACGGGGGGCCTATGAGCAGTTCTTC. Protein: CASSLRGAYEQFF.

The chain employs TRBV2 and TRBJ1-3; no definite D call. Trimming removed 5 bases at V and 0 bases at J, with 8 bases between. This CDR3 contains 14 residues. Per the germline V gene, CDR1 is SNHLY and CDR2 is FYNNEI. The CDR3 DNA is TGTGCCAGCAGTCGGGGAGCCTCTGGAAACACCATATATTTT. Residues: CASSRGASGNTIYF.

Only a few counts were recorded for this clone. The chain carries TRBV5-1 and TRBJ2-3; 7 positions agree with TRBD2. CDR3 length: 16 amino acids. Germline V lookup: CDR1 SGHRS, CDR2 YFSETQ. Trimming at V came to 0 bases and at J to 3 bases, leaving 7 bases not matched to a gene. Here the CDR3 DNA reads TGCGCCAGCAGCTTGGACGCGGGACTAAAAACAGATACGCAGTATTTT. It specifies CASSLDAGLKTDTQYF.

The V and J genes are TRBV3-1 (or the pseudogene TRBV3-2) and TRBJ1-3; 7 bases are shared with TRBD1. The CDR3 is made up of 14 amino acids. V shed 5 bases and J 4 bases; nucleotides not matched to a gene: 5. Germline values: CDR1 LGHDT, CDR2 YNNKEL (reference sequence). DNA for the CDR3: TGTGCCAGCAGCAGCCCAGGGGGAGGAAACACCATATATTTT. This sequence encodes CASSSPGGGNTIYF.

The chain recombines TRBV7-6 with TRBJ2-5, with 9 bases lining up with TRBD1. The germline CDR1 and CDR2 sequences are SGHVS and FNYEAQ. This CDR3 spans 14 amino acids. V was clipped by 1 base and J by 5 bases; unmatched bases: 2. The CDR3: CASSLVGTGETQYF. The CDR3 coding sequence is TGTGCCAGCAGCTTAGTAGGGACAGGGGAGACCCAGTACTTC.

The chain couples TRBV14 to TRBJ2-7; the D gene is possibly TRBD1 (6 bases). V lost 1 base, J lost 1 base, and 11 bases lay in between. The CDR3 is 15 amino acids. Germline V gene lookup returns CDR1 SGHDN and CDR2 FVKESK. The CDR3 bases are TGTGCCAGCAGCCAAGTGGCACAGGGATCCTACGAGCAGTACTTC. This gives the protein CASSQVAQGSYEQYF.

The gene calls are TRBV2 and TRBJ1-5; 12 bases match TRBD1. The germline V gene has CDR1 SNHLY and CDR2 FYNNEI. The V gene end was trimmed by 8 bases and the J gene end by 5 bases; junction bases not matched to a gene: 7. This CDR3 is 15 amino acids long. The CDR3: CASGRDRGQDQPQHF. The CDR3 DNA sequence: TGTGCCAGCGGCCGGGACAGGGGGCAAGATCAGCCCCAGCATTTT. The full variable domain, completed using reference TRBV2 and TRBJ1-5, is EPEVTQTPSHQVTQMGQEVILRCVPISNHLYFYWYRQILGQKVEFLVSFYNNEISEKSEIFDDQFSVERPDGSNFTLKIRSTKLEDSAMYFCASGRDRGQDQPQHFGDGTRLSIL.

This clone occurred once. This chain uses TRBV5-6 with TRBJ2-1; TRBD1 is a possible D gene (6 bases). Trimming removed 7 bases at V and 6 bases at J, with 14 bases between. Germline V gives CDR1 SGHDT, CDR2 YYEEEE. This CDR3 comprises 13 residues. The CDR3 DNA is TGTGCCAGCCGGACAGACTCTACCAATGAGCAGTTCTTC. It translates to CASRTDSTNEQFF.

Notes on this clone: Germline and junction disagree at one end, which may indicate a read error. J is TRBJ1-2 and V is TRBV4-1; TRBD1 aligns across 10 bases. The CDR3 is 14 residues long. Germline V gives CDR1 MGHRA, CDR2 YSYEKL. CDR3 loop: CASSQPGTGVRALF. The CDR3, as DNA: TGCGCCAGCAGCCAACCCGGGACAGGGGTTAGGGCCCTTTTC.

The chain combines TRBV12-3 or TRBV12-4 with TRBJ2-3, with D tentatively TRBD1 (5 bases). This CDR3 is built from 12 residues. With 6 bases removed from V and 10 bases from J, the gap between germline ends came to 14 bases. CDR3 in amino acids: CASSKGAPPQYF. For the CDR3, the DNA is TGTGCCAGCAGCAAAGGGGCACCTCCGCAGTATTTT.

The rearrangement uses TRBV6-5 and TRBJ2-7, with D possibly TRBD1 on 6 matching bases. CDR1 and CDR2 (germline): MNHEY, SVGAGI. Trimming cost V 2 bases and J 4 bases, with 12 bases left between them. This CDR3 region has 14 residues. The CDR3 region has the DNA TGTGCCAGCAGTTACGCCACAGGGTCTTACGAGCAGTACTTC. It is translated as CASSYATGSYEQYF.

The chain joins TRBV11-3 to TRBJ2-3; 12 bases match TRBD2. CDR3 size: 16 residues. Germline V CDR1 and CDR2: SGHNT, YENEEA. J lost 3 bases, V lost 3 bases, and 4 bases had no gene match. CDR3 protein: CASSLGTSGRTDTQYF. The CDR3 DNA reads as TGTGCCAGCAGCTTGGGTACTAGCGGGAGGACAGATACGCAGTATTTT.